This T cell receptor (beta chain) was found in a study of cytomegalovirus exposure and HLA in healthy donors. Germline V gene data show CDR1 as SEHNR and CDR2 as FQNEAQ (reference sequence). V lost 6 bases and J 14 bases, leaving 16 bases between the germline ends. The CDR3 spans 11 residues. Worth noting for this clone: Its antigen is unidentified.

Findings and limits, study-wide: Per published accounts, TCR beta sequences correctly predicted the HLA-A and HLA-B alleles of most subjects.

13 Jbeta primers and 60 Vbeta primers were used for the PCR. The protocol was immunoSEQ multiplex PCR, while the TCRdb copy is restricted to in-frame clones and leaves out a portion. The sample lists 150,000 to 200,000 clones, roughly 84% occurring once. V usage is TRBV7-9 and J usage is TRBJ1-2; D remains ambiguous. The sequenced sample consisted of PBMCs. The receptor comes from a boy aged 2-9 years in good health and CMV-seronegative. The CDR3 DNA follows: TGTGCCAGCAGTTTTTCGGAGGCGTGGACCTTC. Its protein product is CASSFSEAWTF.